These 29 T cell receptor beta chains came from one sample sequenced in a study of T cell repertoires in cytomegalovirus infection. A single record per CDR3 protein comes from TCRdb applying MiXCR to the reads. There are about 260,000 distinct CDR3 sequences in the sample; approximately 10% occur only once, and about 16% lies in the top ten. The sequenced material came from PBMCs. The receptors here all came from a human donor in good health (CMV status not recorded). Some clones in this sample may be carry-over from other donors' samples.

This clonotype came up many times. The rearrangement links TRBV7-2 to TRBJ1-1; 7 bases map to TRBD1. Trimming took 5 bases from V and 4 from J; bases not matched to a gene: 7. The CDR3 covers 14 residues. Germline CDR1 SGHTA, CDR2 FQGNSA. The CDR3 DNA reads as TGTGCCAGCAGCCGAGGGGGCGGAGGCACTGAAGCTTTCTTT. It yields the protein CASSRGGGGTEAFF.

This clonotype was seen many times. V is TRBV28 and J is TRBJ1-5; unclear D gene. Germline CDR1 is MDHEN and CDR2 is SYDVKM. This CDR3 has 12 amino acids. Trimming cost V 6 bases and J 4 bases, with 7 bases left between them. The CDR3 sequence: CASRGSNQPQHF. As DNA, the CDR3 is TGTGCCAGCAGAGGCAGTAATCAGCCCCAGCATTTT.

This clonotype came up many times. The chain links TRBV7-8 to TRBJ1-6; 9 nucleotides line up with TRBD1. V gave up 5 bases and J gave up 7 bases; unmatched junction bases: 9. Germline CDR1 and CDR2: SGHVS and FQNEAQ. This CDR3 region has 16 residues. The CDR3 nucleotides are TGTGCCAGCAGCCCAACAGCGGGACAGGGAAATTCACCCCTCCACTTT. It codes for CASSPTAGQGNSPLHF.

The sample holds many counts of this clonotype. J is TRBJ2-3 and V is TRBV20-1, with 7 bases matching TRBD2. Germline trimming cut 5 bases from V and 8 bases from J; bases unmatched to any gene: 13. From germline, CDR1 is DFQATT and CDR2 SNEGSKA (reference sequence). The CDR3 length is 14 residues. CDR3 nucleotides: TGCAGTGCTTTCGGGGGGAGGGCCCTAGGTACGCAGTATTTT. It yields the protein CSAFGGRALGTQYF.

This clonotype was counted at least ten times. This chain uses TRBV5-1 with TRBJ2-5; 7 bases fit TRBD1. From germline, CDR1 is SGHRS and CDR2 YFSETQ. The CDR3 extends over 15 amino acids. V shed 1 base, J shed 5 bases, and the junction held 8 bases outside the gene matches. In DNA form, the CDR3 reads TGCGCCAGCAGCTTGTATAGGGGGCCCATCGAGACCCAGTACTTC. Residues: CASSLYRGPIETQYF.

This clonotype was recorded many times. The V call is TRBV7-2, the J call TRBJ1-4, with D uncertain. Germline V CDR1 and CDR2: SGHTA, FQGNSA. Trimming removed 5 bases from V and 8 bases from J, with 18 bases in between. The CDR3 contains 15 residues. CDR3 DNA sequence: TGTGCCAGCAGCACCCGACTCGGAGTTAGCGAAAAACTGTTTTTT. Residues: CASSTRLGVSEKLFF.

This clonotype was counted ten times or more. This sequence joins TRBV4-3 and TRBJ2-7; perhaps TRBD2 as D (6 bases). This CDR3 comprises 16 residues. Trimming shortened V by 2 bases and J by 3 bases, and 17 bases separated the two germline ends. CDR1 and CDR2 from the germline V gene are LGHNA and YSLEER. The CDR3 reads CASSQSVGLPYYEQYF. DNA of the CDR3: TGCGCCAGCAGCCAATCGGTAGGACTACCGTACTACGAGCAGTACTTC.

This clonotype was observed many times. V is TRBV11-2 and J is TRBJ1-5; D remains ambiguous. Between the trimmed V and J ends, which lost 0 bases and 1 base, there was a span of 7 bases. The germline V gene encodes CDR1 SGHAT and CDR2 FQNNGV. The CDR3 has 15 residues. The CDR3 region is CASSLEHGSNQPQHF. The CDR3, as DNA: TGTGCCAGCAGCTTAGAACACGGAAGCAATCAGCCCCAGCATTTT.

This clonotype was counted a few times. The rearrangement joins TRBV5-6 to TRBJ2-1, with TRBD2 matching over 15 bases. V gave up 4 bases and J gave up 16 bases; unmatched junction bases: 6. The CDR3 is 13 amino acids. CDR1 and CDR2 (germline): SGHDT, YYEEEE. CDR3 sequence: CASSAGTSGRLFF. Here the CDR3 DNA reads TGTGCCAGCAGCGCTGGGACTAGCGGGAGGCTCTTCTTC.

In its sample, this clonotype was seen a few times. V gene TRBV30 combines with J gene TRBJ2-7; 7 positions agree with TRBD2. V dropped 3 bases and J dropped 0; count of bases not matched to a gene: 14. The CDR3 extends over 17 amino acids. Germline V gene sequence: CDR1 GTSNPN, CDR2 SVGIG (reference sequence). CDR3 loop: CAWRIGLAEWVSYEQYF. CDR3 sequence (DNA): TGTGCCTGGAGAATTGGTCTAGCGGAGTGGGTCTCCTACGAGCAGTACTTC.

This clonotype was recorded at least ten times. This rearrangement joins TRBV7-9 to TRBJ2-5, with 11 bases lining up with TRBD1. Per germline, CDR1 SEHNR and CDR2 FQNEAQ (reference sequence). V lost 2 bases and J lost 3; bases outside the gene matches: 5. The CDR3 runs to 16 residues. CDR3 DNA sequence: TGTGCCAGCAGCTTAACGGACAGGGGGCGAAAAGAGACCCAGTACTTC. Translating it yields CASSLTDRGRKETQYF.

This clonotype was observed at least ten times. The chain joins TRBV7-8 to TRBJ1-2, with D perhaps matching TRBD1 (5 bases). The CDR3 loop spans 14 amino acids. V shed 1 base and J shed 6 bases, with 12 bases lying between them. CDR1 and CDR2 (germline): SGHVS, FQNEAQ. The CDR3 DNA reads as TGTGCCAGCAGCTTAGTCACGGGGCAAGATGGCTACACCTTC. It yields the protein CASSLVTGQDGYTF.

This clonotype showed up just a few times. The rearrangement joins TRBV27 to TRBJ1-6; maybe TRBD1 (6 bases). In germline, CDR1 is MNHEY, CDR2 SMNVEV (reference sequence). This CDR3 region has 15 residues. The V end lost 0 bases, the J end lost 11 bases, and 14 bases lay between the germline ends. The CDR3 spells CASSLSSQGKAPLHF. The CDR3 coding sequence is TGTGCCAGCAGTTTATCTAGTCAGGGGAAAGCACCCCTCCACTTT.

V is TRBV11-2 and J is TRBJ2-1; 7 bases are shared with TRBD2. The ends lost 5 bases at V and 9 bases at J; junction bases unmatched: 22. The CDR3 loop spans 18 amino acids. Germline loops: CDR1 SGHAT, CDR2 FQNNGV. CDR3 loop: CASSAVDRREFLRSEQFF. Here the CDR3 DNA reads TGTGCCAGCAGCGCCGTAGATCGGCGGGAGTTCCTTCGGAGTGAGCAGTTCTTC. The full variable domain, in which reference TRBV11-2 and TRBJ2-1 provide the parts outside the CDR3, is EAGVAQSPRYKIIEKRQSVAFWCNPISGHATLYWYQQILGQGPKLLIQFQNNGVVDDSQLPKDRFSAERLKGVDSTLKIQPAKLEDSAVYLCASSAVDRREFLRSEQFFGPGTRLTVL.

V and J are TRBV19 and TRBJ1-1, with D possibly being TRBD1 (6 bases). V was clipped by 4 bases and J by 2 bases, with 17 bases between them. The CDR3 is made up of 16 amino acids. The germline V gene has CDR1 LNHDA and CDR2 SQIVND (reference sequence). The CDR3 sequence: CASSTYLRGGNTEAFF. The DNA for the CDR3 is TGTGCCAGTAGTACCTACCTCCGGGGGGGCAACACTGAAGCTTTCTTT.

This clonotype came up many times. J is TRBJ2-1 and V is TRBV27; 10 positions agree with TRBD2. This CDR3 contains 15 residues. CDR1 is MNHEY and CDR2 is SMNVEV in the germline V gene (reference sequence). V shed 6 bases, J shed 5 bases, and the junction held 7 bases outside the gene matches. The CDR3, as DNA: TGTGCCAGCAGGTCTGGACTAGCGGCTAACAATGAGCAGTTCTTC. Protein sequence: CASRSGLAANNEQFF.

The table lists this clonotype with many counts. This chain links TRBV7-2 with TRBJ1-2, with 7 positions matching TRBD1. The CDR3 loop spans 13 amino acids. The germline gives CDR1 SGHTA, CDR2 FQGNSA. V lost 0 bases, J lost 13 bases, and 8 bases stayed unmatched. The CDR3, as DNA: TGTGCCAGCAGCTTAGCGGACAGGCACACTCTCACCTTC. Its translation is CASSLADRHTLTF.

This clonotype has a count of ten or more. The chain is built from TRBV6-1 and TRBJ2-1, with unresolved D. V dropped 1 base and J dropped 15 bases, with 13 bases sitting between them. In germline, CDR1 is MNHNS, CDR2 SASEGT. The CDR3 consists of 12 residues. CDR3 nucleotide sequence: TGTGCCAGCAGTGAAGTTGGCAGAAATCCGTTCTTC. Translation gives CASSEVGRNPFF.

CDR3 sequence (DNA): TGCAGCGTTACACCGGGACAGGGTCCCGAGCAGTACTTC. Its translation: CSVTPGQGPEQYF. The gene calls are TRBV29-1 and TRBJ2-7; 9 bases are shared with TRBD1. The V and J ends lost 5 bases and 6 bases, in that order; junction bases with no gene match: 8. The CDR3 is made up of 13 amino acids. Per the germline V gene, CDR1 is SQVTM and CDR2 is ANQGSEA.

This clonotype was recorded many times. V gene TRBV7-2 combines with J gene TRBJ2-5; 7 bases map to TRBD2. CDR3 length equals 16 residues. CDR1 is SGHTA, CDR2 FQGNSA, per germline. J was trimmed by 2 bases and V by 0 bases; bases with no gene match: 6. The CDR3 sequence: CASSLAVSGLQETQYF. The CDR3 region has the DNA TGTGCCAGCAGCTTAGCGGTTAGCGGGTTACAAGAGACCCAGTACTTC.

This clonotype was found many times. The rearrangement links TRBV7-3 to TRBJ1-6, with D tentatively TRBD1 (6 bases). Trimming took off 5 bases at V and 10 bases at J, with 21 bases between the two ends. CDR3 length: 16 amino acids. CDR1 is SGHTA, CDR2 FQGTGA, per germline. Written as DNA, the CDR3 is TGTGCCAGCAGCCTCACCCCCCGCGGGGGCGGATCACCCCTCCACTTT. Protein product: CASSLTPRGGGSPLHF.

This clonotype has a count of ten or more. This chain uses TRBV7-2 with TRBJ2-2; 10 bases fit TRBD1. V lost 7 bases, J lost 3 bases, and 5 bases stayed unmatched. Germline lookup yields CDR1 SGHTA and CDR2 FQGNSA. This CDR3 comprises 15 residues. CDR3 sequence: CASTPTGGYTGELFF. The CDR3 DNA sequence: TGTGCCAGCACCCCGACAGGGGGCTACACCGGGGAGCTGTTTTTT.

This clonotype came up many times. The chain recombines TRBV12-3 or TRBV12-4 with TRBJ2-3; 7 nucleotides align to TRBD1. This CDR3 is built from 14 residues. The ends lost 5 bases at V and 3 bases at J; junction bases unmatched: 5. The CDR3 nucleotides read TGTGCCAGCAGTGAGACAGGGAGTACAGATACGCAGTATTTT. This gives the protein CASSETGSTDTQYF.

This clonotype came up many times. The CDR3 DNA reads as TGTGCCAGCAGCTTTGGATCAGGGGTTGCTAACTATGGCTACACCTTC. This sequence encodes CASSFGSGVANYGYTF. V gene TRBV7-9 combines with J gene TRBJ1-2; tentative D call: TRBD1 (6 bases). The CDR3 extends over 16 amino acids. Germline lookup yields CDR1 SEHNR and CDR2 FQNEAQ (reference sequence). V lost 3 bases and J 0 bases, leaving 14 bases between the germline ends.

This clonotype was detected ten times or more. The chain recombines TRBV28 with TRBJ2-6, with D hard to call. V was trimmed by 5 bases and J by 0 bases, leaving 11 bases between them. The CDR3 covers 16 residues. In germline, CDR1 is MDHEN, CDR2 SYDVKM. The CDR3 here is CASSPMGYSGANVLTF. The CDR3 bases are TGTGCCAGCAGTCCCATGGGTTACTCTGGGGCCAACGTCCTGACTTTC.

This clonotype was counted many times. J is TRBJ2-1 and V is TRBV7-9, with 12 positions matching TRBD2. Germline V gene lookup returns CDR1 SEHNR and CDR2 FQNEAQ (reference sequence). The length of the CDR3 is 16 residues. The ends lost 8 bases at V and 7 bases at J; junction bases unmatched: 12. This chain's CDR3 is CASSNSWLAGGNEQFF. The CDR3 nucleotides are TGTGCCAGCTCCAATAGCTGGCTAGCGGGAGGGAATGAGCAGTTCTTC. Filled out from reference TRBV7-9 and TRBJ2-1, the complete variable domain reads DTGVSQNPRHKITKRGQNVTFRCDPISEHNRLYWYRQTLGQGPEFLTYFQNEAQLEKSRLLSDRFSAERPKGSFSTLEIQRTEQGDSAMYLCASSNSWLAGGNEQFFGPGTRLTVL.

This clonotype has ten or more counts. The chain combines TRBV6-8 with TRBJ2-7; D possibly matches TRBD1 or TRBD2 (5 bases each). Germline CDR1 MNHGY, CDR2 SAAAGT. V shed 5 bases and J shed 0 bases, with 14 bases lying between them. The CDR3 totals 15 residues. CDR3 in DNA: TGTGCCAGCAGTACTGAGGGACGGAACTCCTACGAGCAGTACTTC. Its protein is CASSTEGRNSYEQYF.

This clonotype occurred many times. The V and J genes are TRBV7-2 and TRBJ2-3; no clear D gene. CDR1 is SGHTA and CDR2 is FQGNSA in the germline V gene. This CDR3 spans 14 amino acids. Between the trimmed V and J ends, which lost 5 bases and 2 bases, there was a span of 11 bases. The CDR3 DNA is TGTGCCAGCAGCACCGGCGGTTCCACAGATACGCAGTATTTT. Translated: CASSTGGSTDTQYF.

Only a few counts were recorded for this clonotype. The rearrangement links TRBV10-2 to TRBJ2-1; 7 bases agree with TRBD1. The junction had 11 bases not matched to a gene; V was cut back by 5 bases and J by 7 bases. Looked up from germline, CDR1 is WSHSY and CDR2 is SAAADI. There are 15 residues in the CDR3. CDR3 coding DNA: TGCGCCAGCAGTCGGTATTGGGACAGAGAGAATGAGCAGTTCTTC. Protein product: CASSRYWDRENEQFF.